This T cell receptor beta chain was sequenced during a study of OX40 agonist ivuxolimab in advanced cancers. In the study overall: Recorded diagnoses for dose-escalation patients were hepatocellular carcinoma, melanoma, renal cell or head and neck cancer. The study, taken as a whole, reports: Expansion of clones was among the lowest in partial responders at 0.1-3.0 mg/kg.

Only in-frame clones appear in the TCRdb table, and some are missing; sequencing was by immunoSEQ multiplex PCR. The sample shows about 53,000 clones, 70% to 85% of them seen only once. Per germline, CDR1 MGHRA and CDR2 YSYEKL. V was cut by 0 bases and J by 3 bases, with 15 bases left in between. This CDR3 is built from 16 residues. Details on this clone: Antigen: not known.

The V and J genes are TRBV4-1 and TRBJ2-7, with D tentatively TRBD2 (5 bases). The sample here was CD4+ or CD8+ T cells sorted from blood, taken in a trial of the OX40 agonist ivuxolimab. The TCR was taken from an adult with an advanced solid tumor such as melanoma, head and neck, liver or kidney cancer. In nucleotides, the CDR3 is TGCGCCAGCAGCCAAGAAGTACGGGGAGCTGACTACGAGCAGTACTTC. Protein: CASSQEVRGADYEQYF.